This T cell receptor (beta chain) is drawn from a study of T cell responses to AZD1222 COVID-19 vaccine. Clones were sequenced by immunoSEQ multiplex PCR, and TCRdb holds only the in-frame ones, with some missing. The sample carries around 160,000 clones, around 92% recorded once. This CDR3 is built from 14 residues. Germline loops: CDR1 SGHVS, CDR2 FQNEAQ. V trimming: 4 bases; J trimming: 1 base; junction bases outside the gene matches: 1. Points from the study as a whole: Regions left unmutated in variants are reportedly the target of nearly half of spike-specific TCRs. Regions 160-218 and 743-854 held dominance among vaccine-associated CD4 TCRs, which spanned spike.

Points on this clone: Its antigen is currently unknown.

The origin of this receptor is an adult who received the AZD1222 COVID-19 vaccine. The rearrangement uses TRBV7-8 and TRBJ1-1; 9 nucleotides line up with TRBD1. The sample was peripheral blood, taken 28 days after the second AZD1222 dose. CDR3 protein: CASSWGQGNTEAFF. The CDR3 region has the DNA TGTGCCAGCAGCTGGGGACAGGGGAACACTGAAGCTTTCTTT.